The 12 T cell receptor beta chains presented below share a single source sample, sequenced in a study of cytomegalovirus exposure and HLA in healthy donors (dated by TCRdb to 2015 to 2018). Receptor libraries were prepared by the immunoSEQ multiplex PCR assay. Entries here come from immuneACCESS through TCRdb and include only in-frame sequences with V and J called. Some clones fail to appear in such tables; in the studies checked, an unresolved V gene covers under half of the shortfall, and the cause of the remainder is unknown. Counted in this sample were 100,000 to 150,000 clones; about nine tenths of them appeared once. The ten biggest clones cover approximately 1.5% of the sample. The sample comprised PBMCs. These receptors originate from a man aged 25-45 years in good health and CMV-seronegative.

The genes are TRBV29-1 and TRBJ2-1; TRBD2 agrees at 11 bases. V shed 7 bases, J shed 4 bases, and the junction held 3 bases outside the gene matches. Germline lookup yields CDR1 SQVTM and CDR2 ANQGSEA. The CDR3 loop spans 13 amino acids. The CDR3 region has the DNA TGCAGCGCGGTAGCGGGAGGGTACAATGAGCAGTTCTTC. This encodes CSAVAGGYNEQFF.

The chain recombines TRBV18 with TRBJ2-3; D gene unclear. V lost 2 bases, J lost 8 bases, and 14 bases lay in between. This CDR3 region has 14 residues. Per the germline V gene, CDR1 is KGHSH and CDR2 is LQKENI. The chain's CDR3 is CASSPTNLPSTQYF. In DNA form, the CDR3 reads TGTGCCAGCTCACCAACTAACCTACCCAGTACGCAGTATTTT. Full variable domain (remainder filled in from reference TRBV18 and TRBJ2-3): NAGVMQNPRHLVRRRGQEARLRCSPMKGHSHVYWYRQLPEEGLKFMVYLQKENIIDESGMPKERFSAEFPKEGPSILRIQQVVRGDSAAYFCASSPTNLPSTQYFGPGTRLTVL.

The rearrangement joins TRBV5-1 to TRBJ2-5; 7 nucleotides match TRBD2. This CDR3 is 16 amino acids long. Germline trimming cut 3 bases from V and 5 bases from J; bases unmatched to any gene: 13. Looked up from germline, CDR1 is SGHRS and CDR2 is YFSETQ. CDR3 region: CASSWDTSEWGETQYF. DNA of the CDR3: TGCGCCAGCAGCTGGGATACTAGCGAATGGGGGGAGACCCAGTACTTC.

This chain uses TRBV6-5 with TRBJ1-3; possibly TRBD1 for D (6 bases). CDR3 length equals 16 residues. CDR1 is MNHEY, CDR2 SVGAGI, per germline. V was pared by 2 bases and J by 4 bases, with 15 bases between. The CDR3 nucleotides are TGTGCCAGCAGTTACACTGATCAGGGGACAGGAAACACCATATATTTT. Protein product: CASSYTDQGTGNTIYF.

The rearrangement links TRBV4-3 to TRBJ2-7, with 12 bases that match TRBD2. The CDR3 is 17 amino acids. V shed 0 bases, J shed 6 bases, and the junction held 9 bases outside the gene matches. Germline CDR1 LGHNA, CDR2 YSLEER. The CDR3 reads CASSQEASGRAATEQYF. In nucleotides, the CDR3 is TGCGCCAGCAGCCAAGAGGCTAGCGGGAGGGCCGCGACCGAGCAGTACTTC.

This clone was picked up one time. This chain connects TRBV6-6 to TRBJ1-4; maybe TRBD1 (5 bases). CDR3 length: 14 amino acids. V lost 5 bases and J lost 4, with 11 bases in between. The V gene's germline CDR1 is MNHNY and CDR2 SVGAGI (reference sequence). This CDR3 reads CASSREGFNEKLFF. The CDR3 bases are TGTGCCAGCAGTCGGGAGGGGTTTAATGAAAAACTGTTTTTT.

The J gene is TRBJ2-1, the V gene TRBV4-1; D possibly corresponds to TRBD2 (7 bases). V was trimmed by 0 bases and J by 5 bases, leaving 14 bases between them. There are 16 residues in the CDR3. Germline CDR1 and CDR2: MGHRA and YSYEKL. The CDR3 reads CASSQDVGRGHNEQFF. The DNA for the CDR3 is TGCGCCAGCAGCCAAGACGTGGGGCGGGGGCACAATGAGCAGTTCTTC.

The rearrangement uses TRBV2 and TRBJ1-1; D uncertain. V lost 3 bases, J lost 7 bases, and 9 bases lay in between. The CDR3 is 12 amino acids. Germline V CDR1 and CDR2: SNHLY, FYNNEI. The CDR3 spells CASSDGPREAFF. The CDR3 DNA follows: TGTGCCAGCAGTGATGGGCCGCGTGAAGCTTTCTTT.

The chain employs TRBV10-3 and TRBJ1-2, with D perhaps matching TRBD1 (5 bases). Germline V gene lookup returns CDR1 ENHRY and CDR2 SYGVKD. This CDR3 is built from 15 residues. The V end was cut by 6 bases, the J end by 8 bases, with 22 bases between. In nucleotides, the CDR3 is TGTGCCATCAGGGGCAGCGCAGGGCCCCTGGGCGGCTACACCTTC. Translation gives CAIRGSAGPLGGYTF.

Note on this clone: This may arise from a read error, as a much more abundant clone is one base away. The sample holds other DNA sequences that translate to the same CDR3. The rearrangement links TRBV6-4 to TRBJ2-3, with 7 bases identical to TRBD2. With 3 bases clipped from V and 1 base from J, the junction kept 1 base outside the gene matches. This CDR3 spans 14 amino acids. Germline V CDR1 and CDR2: MRHNA, SNTAGT. DNA for the CDR3: TGTGCCAGCAGTGAAACTAGCGGCACAGATACGCAGTATTTT. Amino acids: CASSETSGTDTQYF.

DNA for the CDR3: TGCGCCAGCAGTCAAAATCAGGACAGGGAGTGTCAAGAGACCCAGTACTTC. It yields the protein CASSQNQDRECQETQYF. V and J are TRBV23-1 and TRBJ2-5; 8 positions agree with TRBD1. TRBV23-1 is noted as an ORF with a role that remains uncertain. Germline trimming cut 2 bases from V and 2 bases from J; bases unmatched to any gene: 10. The CDR3 contains 17 residues.

V is TRBV27 and J is TRBJ2-7, with TRBD2 as a possible D gene (5 bases). Between the trimmed V and J ends, which lost 3 bases and 5 bases, there was a span of 17 bases. Germline CDR1 reads MNHEY; CDR2 reads SMNVEV (reference sequence). There are 15 residues in the CDR3. CDR3 in DNA: TGTGCCAGCAGTTTGCCCGGGATCCCCCAGGACGAGCAGTACTTC. Protein: CASSLPGIPQDEQYF.